This TCR beta chain stems from a study of T cells in Graves' hyperthyroidism and ophthalmopathy (dated by TCRdb to between 2018 and 2020). Regarding the research as a whole: TCR V-J signatures able to tell the groups apart were searched for in a discovery cohort of 100 patients, of whom approximately 40 had Graves' ophthalmopathy and roughly 58 had stable Graves' hyperthyroidism. Prospective prediction of ophthalmopathy was tested in an independent validation cohort of under 20 hyperthyroidism patients and around 16 patients who later progressed to ophthalmopathy. The roughly 100 discovery patients were randomly split 7:3 into training and test sets. After blood sampling, hyperthyroidism patients were treated with methimazole at a starting dose of 30 mg daily, and ophthalmopathy patients were treated with high-dose intravenous methylprednisolone. According to the paper, TCR Vbeta CDR3 sequencing was carried out on over 130 peripheral blood samples, which came from approximately 41 ophthalmopathy, under 80 hyperthyroidism and around 17 progressor patients. In addition, the study compared T-cell repertoires in thyroid tissue and in blood from several Graves' hyperthyroidism patients.

This clonotype has at least ten counts. No antigen is known for it. No clone much larger than this one lies a single base away; base qualities are absent. Paper-wide results and their limitations: A 13 V-J signature model separated ophthalmopathy from stable hyperthyroidism, with around 90% sensitivity and roughly 81% specificity in cross-validation and 80%/75% in testing. No statistical method was used to fix the sample size in advance, and group allocation was not hidden from the investigators. Blood samples also contained most of the expanded thyroid clonotypes (frequency above 0.001), which suggests that blood repertoires may reflect thyroid immune responses. During validation, the model predicted progression to ophthalmopathy a median of around six months ahead of onset, with 60% to 71% sensitivity and roughly 72% specificity.

Stable Graves' hyperthyroidism was defined as the absence of progression to ophthalmopathy over 18 months of follow-up. Hyperthyroidism patients were newly diagnosed, with disease duration under 2 months, and aged 18 to 65 years. The study excluded patients with uncontrolled infections, other autoimmune diseases, pregnancy or lactation. Diagnoses were established on the basis of clinical symptoms, serum thyroxine and TRAb, thyroid ultrasound, and orbital computed tomography. Total RNA was extracted with Trizol reagent, and quality was checked on an Agilent 2100 Bioanalyzer. From the cysteine through the phenylalanine, the CDR3 covers 13 amino acids. Solely the CDR3 DNA is kept, with 39 bases framed from the first base. V is clipped by 1 base and J by 6 bases, and the sequence between their germline boundaries is 9 bases long. The germline V gene specifies SGHVS as CDR1 and FQNEAQ as CDR2. TCR beta CDR3 regions were amplified from RNA transcripts. The first round of RT-PCR for the TCR CDR3 was performed with the HTBI primer set and the Qiagen OneStep RT-PCR kit. Libraries were constructed in a second round of multiplex PCR, after which size selection and purification were carried out. The libraries were sequenced on an Illumina HiSeq2000 using paired-end 100 bp reads. As for the authors' bioinformatics: Raw data were processed with SOAPnuke, discarding reads with adapters, uncalled bases, mean Phred below 15, or no exact constant-primer or identifier match. High-quality paired reads were merged using COPE v1.2.5, and each unique nucleotide sequence was defined as a clonotype. MiTCR v1.1 was used to align clonotypes to the IMGT TRBV, TRBD and TRBJ reference segments. Only V-J combinations with frequency above 0.0001, covering roughly 99% of repertoires, were analysed. A TCS score was defined as the ratio of F50 (clonal expansion) to E x V (chaos), with BLOSUM62-based TCRdist applied between CDR3 peptides within each V-J. Welch's t-statistics and random forest reduced 514 V-J features to around 14, which were used in a naive Bayes classifier (R e1071). The Morisita-Horn index was used to measure how similar the thyroid and blood repertoires were. TCRdb took the public reads, trimmed them with fastp at Q25, ran MiXCR for clone calling and kept in-frame beta chains. CDR3 protein duplicates are merged, each entry listing the most common genes and DNA. What appears here as the V and J calls and clone size reflects TCRdb's work, not the paper's. Here the sample has a few hundred thousand distinct CDR3 sequences; roughly 46% occur a single time. The leading ten clones occupy about 7.8% of the sample.

Sequences were obtained from peripheral blood or thyroid tissue (not recorded which). The rearrangement joined TRBV7-8 to TRBJ1-2; too little of a D gene remains to name it. The TCR was taken from a woman under 30 with Graves' hyperthyroidism. The DNA is as follows: TGTGCCAGCAGCTTAGTTCTCTCCGATGGCTACACCTTC. The translation is CASSLVLSDGYTF.